Shown below are 29 T cell receptor beta chains from a single sample sequenced in a study of T-cell reconstitution after alpha-beta-depleted transplantation in children. Preparation of the TCRbeta library involved a method that used unique molecular identifiers. TCRdb re-derived calls from the PCR reads in MiXCR, one entry per CDR3 protein. The data contain hundreds of thousands of distinct CDR3 sequences, around 13% of them singletons. The sample here was PBMCs, taken before TCRalphabeta/CD19-depleted stem cell transplant. Source of these receptors: a girl aged 2-9 years with congenital amegakaryocytic thrombocytopenia, due to receive a stem cell transplant.

There are a few counts of this clonotype. The rearrangement uses TRBV19 and TRBJ1-5; a possible D gene is TRBD1 (5 bases). This CDR3 has 13 amino acids. CDR1 and CDR2 (germline): LNHDA, SQIVND (reference sequence). Between the trimmed V and J ends, which lost 10 bases and 2 bases, there was a span of 12 bases. The CDR3 is CATAWGGNQPQHF. CDR3 coding DNA: TGTGCCACCGCTTGGGGGGGCAATCAGCCCCAGCATTTT.

In this sample, this clonotype turned up a few times. The V gene is TRBV11-1, the J gene TRBJ2-1; 12 nucleotides line up with TRBD2. Germline CDR1 is SGHAT and CDR2 is FQDESV (reference sequence). The V and J ends lost 4 bases and 0 bases, in that order; junction bases with no gene match: 10. The CDR3 extends over 19 amino acids. CDR3 in DNA: TGTGCCAGCAGCTCCACAAACCTAGCGGGAGGGAGCTCCTACAATGAGCAGTTCTTC. Encoded protein: CASSSTNLAGGSSYNEQFF. The whole variable domain, remainder taken from reference TRBV11-1 and TRBJ2-1, is EAEVAQSPRYKITEKSQAVAFWCDPISGHATLYWYRQILGQGPELLVQFQDESVVDDSQLPKDRFSAERLKGVDSTLKIQPAELGDSAMYLCASSSTNLAGGSSYNEQFFGPGTRLTVL.

This clonotype has a count of ten or more. The rearrangement uses TRBV12-3 or TRBV12-4 and TRBJ2-1, with 8 bases identical to TRBD2. The CDR3 spans 16 residues. Trimming at V came to 5 bases and at J to 13 bases, leaving 19 bases not matched to a gene. The CDR3 DNA reads as TGTGCCAGCAGTGTGGTGTACGGGAGGGCCTCGGAGAGTCAGTTCTTC. The encoded protein is CASSVVYGRASESQFF.

This clonotype showed up many times. The chain links TRBV12-3 or TRBV12-4 to TRBJ1-1; D is uncertain. This CDR3 comprises 12 residues. V was shortened by 3 bases and J by 9 bases, with 11 bases between the two germline ends. In nucleotides, the CDR3 is TGTGCCAGCAGTTTGGAGCCACACCAAGCTTTCTTT. Its protein product is CASSLEPHQAFF.

This clonotype turned up a few times. This chain uses TRBV5-1 with TRBJ2-5, with D unresolved. V was trimmed by 7 bases and J by 4 bases, leaving 8 bases between them. Per the germline V gene, CDR1 is SGHRS and CDR2 is YFSETQ. The CDR3 loop spans 11 amino acids. The CDR3 DNA follows: TGCGCCAGCGCCTGGGGAGAGACCCAGTACTTC. This encodes CASAWGETQYF.

At least ten counts were recorded for this clonotype. A junction boundary mismatches the germline segment, possibly from a read error. The chain employs TRBV5-1 and TRBJ2-1; D remains unclear. This CDR3 contains 12 residues. Germline CDR1 SGHRS, CDR2 YFSETQ. The DNA of the CDR3 is TGTGCCAGCAGTTTCTCCTACAATGAGCAGTTCTTC. Its translation is CASSFSYNEQFF.

This clonotype has a handful of counts. A junction end diverges from the germline sequence, so it may reflect a read error. The chain recombines TRBV4-1 with TRBJ2-1; 7 nucleotides agree with TRBD1. Germline loops: CDR1 MGHRA, CDR2 YSYEKL. The CDR3 has 12 amino acids. CDR3 coding DNA: TGCGGCAGCCGGGACAGTTACAATGAGCAGTTCTTC. Protein sequence: CGSRDSYNEQFF.

The sample holds many counts of this clonotype. The chain combines TRBV29-1 with TRBJ1-5, with unresolved D. V was cut by 4 bases and J by 2 bases, with 9 bases left in between. The V gene's germline CDR1 is SQVTM and CDR2 ANQGSEA. The CDR3 is 13 amino acids. The CDR3 DNA sequence: TGCAGCGTTGCGGTCGGGGGCAATCAGCCCCAGCATTTT. Protein product: CSVAVGGNQPQHF. The variable domain in full, completed from reference TRBV29-1 and TRBJ1-5, reads SAVISQKPSRDICQRGTSLTIQCQVDSQVTMMFWYRQQPGQSLTLIATANQGSEATYESGFVIDKFPISRPNLTFSTLTVSNMSPEDSSIYLCSVAVGGNQPQHFGDGTRLSIL.

In its sample, this clonotype was seen many times. CDR3 amino acids: CASSHTTGVPYNEQFF. The CDR3 DNA reads TGTGCCAGCAGTCACACGACAGGGGTTCCCTACAATGAGCAGTTCTTC. This chain connects TRBV12-3 or TRBV12-4 to TRBJ2-1, with 8 bases fitting TRBD1. The V segment lost 5 bases and the J segment 2 bases; nucleotides outside the gene matches: 8. This CDR3 has 16 amino acids.

In its sample, this clonotype was seen many times. This sequence joins TRBV21-1 and TRBJ2-1; the D segment call TRBD2 is taken from the table without a DNA check. TRBV21-1 is designated a pseudogene. The CDR3 totals 15 residues. Here the CDR3 DNA reads TGTGCCAGCAGCAGGGGGACTAGCGCCTACAATGAGCAGTTCTTC. Protein sequence: CASSRGTSAYNEQFF.

This clonotype has only a few counts. The chain couples TRBV20-1 to TRBJ1-2; 8 nucleotides line up with TRBD1. From germline, CDR1 is DFQATT and CDR2 SNEGSKA (reference sequence). This CDR3 region has 14 residues. The V and J ends lost 6 bases and 7 bases, in that order; junction bases with no gene match: 13. DNA for the CDR3: TGCAGTGCCGCGTCCCAGGGGGCGTCGGTTGGCTACACCTTC. It translates to CSAASQGASVGYTF.

This clonotype was picked up a small number of times. V and J are TRBV11-2 and TRBJ2-1, with 9 bases that match TRBD2. This CDR3 is built from 15 residues. Unmatched junction bases numbered 10, after V lost 4 bases and J lost 9 bases. The germline V gene encodes CDR1 SGHAT and CDR2 FQNNGV. The CDR3, as DNA: TGTGCCAGCAGCTCGTTTCCCGGACTAGCGAGTGAGCAGTTCTTC. Its translation is CASSSFPGLASEQFF.

This clonotype showed up just a few times. The chain uses TRBV12-3 or TRBV12-4 and TRBJ2-7; D unresolved. Trimming removed 4 bases from V and 3 bases from J, with 16 bases in between. The CDR3 is 15 residues long. The CDR3 protein is CASSSPHESVYEQYF. Written as DNA, the CDR3 is TGTGCCAGCAGTTCCCCCCATGAGAGTGTCTACGAGCAGTACTTC.

This clonotype was observed many times. The chain employs TRBV7-2 and TRBJ2-2; TRBD1 matches at 7 bases. CDR3 size: 15 residues. The germline CDR1 and CDR2 sequences are SGHTA and FQGNSA. The junction had 5 bases not matched to a gene; V was cut back by 6 bases and J by 1 base. The DNA for the CDR3 is TGTGCCAGCAGGACTGGGACAGTGAACACCGGGGAGCTGTTTTTT. It specifies CASRTGTVNTGELFF.

This clonotype was detected ten times or more. The chain links TRBV5-1 to TRBJ2-7; tentative D call: TRBD2 (5 bases). Trimming took off 4 bases at V and 5 bases at J, with 13 bases between the two ends. Per the germline V gene, CDR1 is SGHRS and CDR2 is YFSETQ. The CDR3 runs 13 residues. Here the CDR3 reads CASSLGVIDEQYF. The CDR3 bases are TGCGCCAGCAGCCTCGGGGTTATCGACGAGCAGTACTTC. The complete variable domain, with remaining parts taken from reference TRBV5-1 and TRBJ2-7, reads KAGVTQTPRYLIKTRGQQVTLSCSPISGHRSVSWYQQTPGQGLQFLFEYFSETQRNKGNFPGRFSGRQFSNSRSEMNVSTLELGDSALYLCASSLGVIDEQYFGPGTRLTVT.

This clonotype was observed at least ten times. J is TRBJ2-5 and V is TRBV4-1, with D hard to call. The CDR3 is made up of 13 amino acids. The germline gives CDR1 MGHRA, CDR2 YSYEKL. Trimming pared 1 base from V and 3 bases from J, leaving 6 bases between. CDR3 coding DNA: TGCGCCAGCAGCCAAGTGCCCAAAGAGACCCAGTACTTC. This sequence encodes CASSQVPKETQYF.

This clonotype was detected many times. This chain connects TRBV6-1 to TRBJ2-7; 9 positions match TRBD1. Per germline, CDR1 MNHNS and CDR2 SASEGT. This CDR3 is 15 amino acids long. The V gene end was trimmed by 6 bases and the J gene end by 3 bases; junction bases not matched to a gene: 9. CDR3 loop: CASRIGQGPFYEQYF. CDR3 nucleotide sequence: TGTGCCAGCAGGATTGGACAGGGGCCTTTCTACGAGCAGTACTTC.

This clonotype was seen repeatedly, ten times or more. The chain carries TRBV5-1 and TRBJ2-7, with 9 nucleotides matching TRBD2. This CDR3 spans 16 amino acids. Germline CDR1 SGHRS, CDR2 YFSETQ. Losses at the gene ends were 4 bases for V and 3 bases for J; bases not matched to a gene: 11. The CDR3 spells CASSPLTSGNYYEQYF. The CDR3 DNA follows: TGCGCCAGCAGCCCCTTGACTAGCGGTAACTACTACGAGCAGTACTTC.

This clonotype occurred many times. This rearrangement joins TRBV20-1 to TRBJ2-5, with D perhaps matching TRBD2 (6 bases). CDR3 length equals 15 residues. V lost 6 bases, J lost 3 bases, and 20 bases lay in between. The germline V gene encodes CDR1 DFQATT and CDR2 SNEGSKA (reference sequence). The DNA for the CDR3 is TGCAGTGCCCGTAATTCCCGGGAGACGAAAGAGACCCAGTACTTC. It is translated as CSARNSRETKETQYF.

This clonotype appeared many times. V is TRBV20-1 and J is TRBJ2-7; D might be TRBD2 (6 bases). V was cut by 6 bases and J by 3 bases, with 15 bases left in between. The CDR3 runs 13 residues. Germline-derived CDR1 and CDR2 are DFQATT and SNEGSKA (reference sequence). The CDR3 sequence: CSAAEGAIYEQYF. CDR3 in DNA: TGCAGTGCGGCGGAGGGCGCCATCTACGAGCAGTACTTC.

Notes on this clonotype: This sequence may be a read error, since a much larger clone differs from it by one base. The chain joins TRBV29-1 to TRBJ2-2, with 10 positions matching TRBD1. CDR1 is SQVTM and CDR2 is ANQGSEA in the germline V gene. The CDR3 runs to 14 residues. In DNA, the CDR3 is TGCAGCGTGGCCCCGGGACAGGGGTTCGGGGAGCTGCTTTTT. Translating it yields CSVAPGQGFGELLF.

This chain joins TRBV5-1 and TRBJ1-2; D remains unclear. The CDR3 is 14 residues long. The V gene's germline CDR1 is SGHRS and CDR2 YFSETQ. Trimming cost V 4 bases and J 5 bases, with 15 bases left between them. In DNA form, the CDR3 reads TGCGCCAGCAGCACCGGGATCCAAGAATATGGCTACACCTTC. Amino acid sequence: CASSTGIQEYGYTF.

This clonotype was counted many times. The chain joins TRBV12-3 or TRBV12-4 to TRBJ2-7; D may be TRBD2 (5 bases). Between the trimmed V and J ends, which lost 7 bases and 2 bases, there was a span of 12 bases. The CDR3 contains 13 residues. CDR3 protein: CASTTDGAYEQYF. CDR3 DNA sequence: TGTGCCAGCACCACGGACGGGGCCTACGAGCAGTACTTC.

Regarding this clonotype: This may come from a read error, since a much larger clone is one base off. V usage is TRBV4-1 and J usage is TRBJ2-3, with D perhaps TRBD1 or TRBD2 (5 bases each). Germline values: CDR1 MGHRA, CDR2 YSYEKL. The CDR3 has 16 residues. Between the trimmed V and J ends, which lost 0 bases and 7 bases, there was a span of 17 bases. The CDR3: CASSQDQDFGAHTQYF. The CDR3, as DNA: TGCGCCAGCAGCCAAGATCAGGACTTTGGGGCACATACGCAGTATTTT.

The chain recombines TRBV20-1 with TRBJ1-1; no reliable D call. The CDR3 has 13 residues. V lost 3 bases and J lost 3, with 11 bases in between. Germline V gene data show CDR1 as DFQATT and CDR2 as SNEGSKA (reference sequence). The CDR3 nucleotides read TGCAGTGCTAGCGAGGACGGTTACACTGAAGCTTTCTTT. Its translation: CSASEDGYTEAFF.

This clonotype was detected ten times or more. This rearrangement joins TRBV5-1 to TRBJ2-5; D tentatively reads TRBD1 or TRBD2 (5 bases each). Germline V gene data show CDR1 as SGHRS and CDR2 as YFSETQ. This CDR3 contains 14 residues. V lost 4 bases, J lost 3 bases, and 13 bases lay in between. Here the CDR3 reads CASSPGTSEETQYF. CDR3 in DNA: TGCGCCAGCAGCCCTGGGACCTCAGAAGAGACCCAGTACTTC.

The chain joins TRBV28 to TRBJ1-5; D not resolved. CDR1 MDHEN and CDR2 SYDVKM come from the germline V gene. CDR3 length: 15 residues. The V end lost 6 bases, the J end lost 0 bases, and 12 bases lay between the germline ends. The CDR3 sequence is CASRTGRLSNQPQHF. The CDR3 nucleotides read TGTGCCAGCAGGACGGGCCGACTTAGCAATCAGCCCCAGCATTTT.

The rearrangement uses TRBV9 and TRBJ2-1; D gene unclear. The CDR3 extends over 15 amino acids. V dropped 0 bases and J dropped 0 bases, with 7 bases sitting between them. Germline V gene lookup returns CDR1 SGDLS and CDR2 YYNGEE. CDR3 in amino acids: CASSVDTPSYNEQFF. CDR3 coding DNA: TGTGCCAGCAGCGTAGATACCCCCTCCTACAATGAGCAGTTCTTC.

This clonotype was detected only a few times. The J gene is TRBJ1-1, the V gene TRBV4-1; no clear D gene. Germline lookup yields CDR1 MGHRA and CDR2 YSYEKL. V gave up 8 bases and J gave up 1 base, with 8 bases separating them. This CDR3 is built from 12 residues. The CDR3 region is CASRAENTEAFF. CDR3 bases: TGCGCCAGCCGGGCGGAGAACACTGAAGCTTTCTTT.